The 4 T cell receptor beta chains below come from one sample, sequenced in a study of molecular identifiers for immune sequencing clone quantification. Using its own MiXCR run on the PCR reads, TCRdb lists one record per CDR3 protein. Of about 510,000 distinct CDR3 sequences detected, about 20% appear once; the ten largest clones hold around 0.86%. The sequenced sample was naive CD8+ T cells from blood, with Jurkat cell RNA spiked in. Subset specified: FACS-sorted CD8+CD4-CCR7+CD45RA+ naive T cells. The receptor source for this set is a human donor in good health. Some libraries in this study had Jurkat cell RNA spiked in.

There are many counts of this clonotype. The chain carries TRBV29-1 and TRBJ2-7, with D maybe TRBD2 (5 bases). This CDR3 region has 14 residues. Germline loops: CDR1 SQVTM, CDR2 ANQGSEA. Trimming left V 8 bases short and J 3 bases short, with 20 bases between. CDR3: CSPAAQRSRYEQYF. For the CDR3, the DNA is TGCAGCCCCGCGGCGCAGCGGTCCCGCTACGAGCAGTACTTC.

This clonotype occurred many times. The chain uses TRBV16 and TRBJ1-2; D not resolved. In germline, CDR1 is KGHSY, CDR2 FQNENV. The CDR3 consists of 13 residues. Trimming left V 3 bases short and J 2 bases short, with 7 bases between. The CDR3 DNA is TGTGCCAGCAGCCACTCCAACAACTATGGCTACACCTTC. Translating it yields CASSHSNNYGYTF.

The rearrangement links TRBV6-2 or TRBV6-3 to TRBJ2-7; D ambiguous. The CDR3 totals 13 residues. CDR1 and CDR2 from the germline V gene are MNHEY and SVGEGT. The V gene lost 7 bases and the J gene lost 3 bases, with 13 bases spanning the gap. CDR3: CASNVGPGYEQYF. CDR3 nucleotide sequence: TGTGCCAGCAACGTAGGACCGGGCTACGAGCAGTACTTC.

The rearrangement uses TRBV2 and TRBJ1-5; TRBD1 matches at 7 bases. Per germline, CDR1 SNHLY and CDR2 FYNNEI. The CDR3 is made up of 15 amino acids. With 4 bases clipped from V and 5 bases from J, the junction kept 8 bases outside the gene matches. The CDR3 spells CASSALTGSDQPQHF. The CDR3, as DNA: TGTGCCAGCAGTGCATTGACAGGGTCGGATCAGCCCCAGCATTTT.